The 19 T cell receptor beta chains given below trace back to one sample, sequenced in a study of T cell responses to AZD1222 COVID-19 vaccine. Data came from immunoSEQ multiplex PCR; TCRdb stores just in-frame clones and leaves some out. Among 80,000 to 95,000 clones listed, around 92% were seen once. The sample in question was peripheral blood, obtained on day 0 of AZD1222 vaccination. Receptor source: an adult in good health.

The chain has TRBV28 and TRBJ1-3, with D perhaps matching TRBD1 (5 bases). The germline V gene has CDR1 MDHEN and CDR2 SYDVKM. Trimming removed 3 bases from V and 0 bases from J, with 15 bases in between. This CDR3 region has 17 residues. The CDR3 reads CASSFPGLTYSGNTIYF. CDR3 nucleotides: TGTGCCAGCAGTTTTCCGGGACTGACGTACTCTGGAAACACCATATATTTT.

The chain combines TRBV19 with TRBJ1-4; D uncertain. The CDR3 sequence is 16 residues long. The V and J ends lost 2 bases and 7 bases respectively, with 17 bases between them. Germline assignment: CDR1 LNHDA and CDR2 SQIVND (reference sequence). DNA of the CDR3: TGTGCCAGTAGTATAAAGGCGCTGGGGAGTAGTGAAAAACTGTTTTTT. Its translation: CASSIKALGSSEKLFF.

The rearrangement joins TRBV19 to TRBJ1-4, with no clear D. Germline CDR1 LNHDA, CDR2 SQIVND (reference sequence). CDR3 length: 15 residues. With 2 bases removed from V and 0 bases from J, the gap between germline ends came to 7 bases. The CDR3 reads CASSIMTATNEKLFF. CDR3 bases: TGTGCCAGTAGTATAATGACGGCAACTAATGAAAAACTGTTTTTT.

The chain is built from TRBV3-1 (or the pseudogene TRBV3-2) and TRBJ2-5; TRBD2 matches at 10 bases. Trimming took 0 bases from V and 5 from J; bases not matched to a gene: 6. This CDR3 has 16 residues. The germline V gene has CDR1 LGHDT and CDR2 YNNKEL (reference sequence). The DNA for the CDR3 is TGTGCCAGCAGCCAAGACCGGCTAGCGGGAGTGGAGACCCAGTACTTC. Its translation is CASSQDRLAGVETQYF.

This clone appeared a single time. The rearrangement links TRBV5-1 to TRBJ1-2; D not certain. Trimming pared 2 bases from V and 6 bases from J, leaving 11 bases between. There are 13 residues in the CDR3. Germline CDR1 is SGHRS and CDR2 is YFSETQ. The CDR3 loop reads CASSFNGPDGYTF. CDR3 bases: TGCGCCAGCAGCTTTAACGGACCGGATGGCTACACCTTC.

This chain uses TRBV7-9 with TRBJ2-7; D may be TRBD2 (5 bases). Germline CDR1 is SEHNR and CDR2 is FQNEAQ (reference sequence). Trimming pared 0 bases from V and 7 bases from J, leaving 10 bases between. There are 13 residues in the CDR3. CDR3 sequence: CASSLALRGEQYF. CDR3 in DNA: TGTGCCAGCAGCTTAGCGCTACGGGGTGAGCAGTACTTC. Complete variable domain (other parts from reference TRBV7-9 and TRBJ2-7): DTGVSQNPRHKITKRGQNVTFRCDPISEHNRLYWYRQTLGQGPEFLTYFQNEAQLEKSRLLSDRFSAERPKGSFSTLEIQRTEQGDSAMYLCASSLALRGEQYFGPGTRLTVT.

The chain uses TRBV6-5 and TRBJ1-5; weak D call: TRBD1 (5 bases). The CDR3 runs 14 residues. V was shortened by 5 bases and J by 0 bases, with 8 bases between the two germline ends. Germline V gene lookup returns CDR1 MNHEY and CDR2 SVGAGI. The CDR3 DNA reads as TGTGCCAGCAGTCAGGGATATAGCAATCAGCCCCAGCATTTT. Its protein product is CASSQGYSNQPQHF.

The chain has TRBV10-2 and TRBJ1-1, with D perhaps TRBD1 (6 bases). Germline CDR1 WSHSY, CDR2 SAAADI. There are 14 residues in the CDR3. V was trimmed by 0 bases and J by 4 bases, leaving 9 bases between them. This CDR3 reads CASSESGGRTEAFF. In DNA, the CDR3 is TGCGCCAGCAGTGAGTCAGGGGGGCGCACTGAAGCTTTCTTT.

Comment on this clone: Other DNA sequences in the same sample also yield this CDR3. V usage is TRBV28 and J usage is TRBJ1-1; D unclear. The CDR3 is 12 residues long. Trimming cost V 2 bases and J 5 bases, with 6 bases left between them. Germline-derived CDR1 and CDR2 are MDHEN and SYDVKM. The chain's CDR3 is CASSLGVTEAFF. DNA of the CDR3: TGTGCCAGCAGTTTAGGAGTAACTGAAGCTTTCTTT.

The rearrangement links TRBV5-1 to TRBJ2-1; 11 positions agree with TRBD2. Germline-derived CDR1 and CDR2 are SGHRS and YFSETQ. V was clipped by 4 bases and J by 2 bases; unmatched bases: 2. This CDR3 region has 15 residues. The CDR3 nucleotides are TGCGCCAGCAGCCCGGGACTAGCGGCCTACAATGAGCAGTTCTTC. It encodes CASSPGLAAYNEQFF.

This chain joins TRBV6-5 and TRBJ2-1; no clear D. CDR1 is MNHEY and CDR2 is SVGAGI in the germline V gene. Between the trimmed V and J ends, which lost 10 bases and 7 bases, there was a span of 11 bases. This CDR3 region has 11 residues. CDR3 region: CAILYGNEQFF. The CDR3 region has the DNA TGTGCCATTCTCTATGGGAATGAGCAGTTCTTC.

The chain employs TRBV11-2 and TRBJ2-7; D is undetermined. This CDR3 contains 10 residues. V lost 2 bases and J lost 4, with 0 bases in between. The V gene's germline CDR1 is SGHAT and CDR2 FQNNGV. DNA for the CDR3: TGTGCCAGCAGCTTATACGAGCAGTACTTC. Amino acids: CASSLYEQYF.

This chain uses TRBV24-1 with TRBJ2-3, with 11 bases matching TRBD2. This CDR3 comprises 15 residues. Per germline, CDR1 KGHDR and CDR2 SFDVKD. V trimming: 3 bases; J trimming: 3 bases; junction bases outside the gene matches: 1. The DNA of the CDR3 is TGTGCCACCAGTGATCGGACTAGCGGGACAGATACGCAGTATTTT. Its translation is CATSDRTSGTDTQYF.

The chain couples TRBV5-6 to TRBJ1-1; D is undetermined. The CDR3 runs 13 residues. Germline V CDR1 and CDR2: SGHDT, YYEEEE. V gave up 6 bases and J gave up 7 bases, with 16 bases separating them. In nucleotides, the CDR3 is TGTGCCAGCACCCTGGGTCCTAACTTTGAAGCTTTCTTT. Its translation: CASTLGPNFEAFF. Variable domain in full (rest from reference TRBV5-6 and TRBJ1-1): DAGVTQSPTHLIKTRGQQVTLRCSPKSGHDTVSWYQQALGQGPQFIFQYYEEEERQRGNFPDRFSGHQFPNYSSELNVNALLLGDSALYLCASTLGPNFEAFFGQGTRLTVV.

Written as DNA, the CDR3 is TGTGCCAGCAGCCAAGGGGGGACTAGCGACTGGCCGGGGACGCAGTATTTT. Translated: CASSQGGTSDWPGTQYF. This chain connects TRBV3-1 (or the pseudogene TRBV3-2) to TRBJ2-3, with 10 positions matching TRBD2. The CDR3 is 17 residues long. CDR1 and CDR2 (germline): LGHDT, YNNKEL (reference sequence). The V and J ends lost 1 base and 9 bases, in that order; junction bases with no gene match: 13.

This chain joins TRBV4-1 and TRBJ1-1, with D perhaps matching TRBD1 (6 bases). V lost 6 bases and J lost 4, with 18 bases in between. The CDR3 contains 15 residues. From germline, CDR1 is MGHRA and CDR2 YSYEKL. CDR3 loop: CASSQRQDRATEAFF. For the CDR3, the DNA is TGCGCCAGCAGTCAAAGACAGGACCGTGCCACTGAAGCTTTCTTT.

The CDR3 coding sequence is TGTGCCAGCAGTTTGGGGGGTGGGTATGGCTACACCTTC. This codes for CASSLGGGYGYTF. The J gene is TRBJ1-2, the V gene TRBV27; a weak D match, TRBD1 (5 bases). The length of the CDR3 is 13 residues. Germline V gene data show CDR1 as MNHEY and CDR2 as SMNVEV (reference sequence). Trimming stripped 3 bases from V and 5 bases from J, with 10 bases between.

The chain couples TRBV7-6 to TRBJ1-4, with TRBD1 identical over 7 bases. CDR1 is SGHVS and CDR2 is FNYEAQ in the germline V gene. The CDR3 spans 15 residues. V lost 2 bases and J lost 5; bases outside the gene matches: 5. The DNA of the CDR3 is TGTGCCAGCAGCTTAATGGGACAGAGGAATGAAAAACTGTTTTTT. As protein: CASSLMGQRNEKLFF.

The chain joins TRBV29-1 to TRBJ1-1; 9 bases map to TRBD1. CDR3 length equals 14 residues. The J segment lost 7 bases and the V segment lost 3 bases, leaving 9 bases of the junction unmatched. Germline V gene sequence: CDR1 SQVTM, CDR2 ANQGSEA. The CDR3 loop is CSVDAGQGMGEAFF. As DNA, the CDR3 is TGCAGCGTTGATGCCGGACAGGGGATGGGTGAAGCTTTCTTT.